These 15 T cell receptor beta chains share one sample of origin, sequenced in a study of blood T cell repertoires in COVID-19. Assay used: immunoSEQ multiplex PCR; TCRdb lists only in-frame clones, some missing. The sample has hundreds of thousands of clones, 85% to 90% seen once. The sequencing sample was made of PBMCs or T cells enriched from blood (not recorded which). The receptors here all came from a woman aged 25-40 years who had recovered from COVID-19.

V and J are TRBV5-6 and TRBJ2-1; TRBD2 agrees at 10 bases. The CDR3 sequence is 16 residues long. The V gene end was trimmed by 0 bases and the J gene end by 9 bases; junction bases not matched to a gene: 9. The V gene's germline CDR1 is SGHDT and CDR2 YYEEEE. The DNA for the CDR3 is TGTGCCAGCAGCTTGGGACTAGCGGGTCCTATGGGTGAGCAGTTCTTC. It yields the protein CASSLGLAGPMGEQFF.

The J gene is TRBJ2-1, the V gene TRBV4-3, with D uncertain. CDR1 is LGHNA, CDR2 YSLEER, per germline. The length of the CDR3 is 15 residues. Trimming cost V 0 bases and J 0 bases, with 6 bases left between them. The CDR3 region has the DNA TGCGCCAGCAGCCAAGATTCAGGCTCCTACAATGAGCAGTTCTTC. This codes for CASSQDSGSYNEQFF.

The chain is built from TRBV6-5 and TRBJ1-3; possibly TRBD1 for D (5 bases). The CDR3 totals 16 residues. V was clipped by 2 bases and J by 3 bases, with 14 bases between them. CDR1 is MNHEY, CDR2 SVGAGI, per germline. The CDR3 is CASSYRSGGSGNTIYF. The DNA of the CDR3 is TGTGCCAGCAGTTACCGCTCGGGGGGGAGTGGAAACACCATATATTTT.

This sequence joins TRBV16 and TRBJ1-2, with a tentative D call TRBD1 (5 bases). The germline gives CDR1 KGHSY, CDR2 FQNENV. The germline V and J ends were trimmed by 1 base and 6 bases, with 24 bases remaining between them. The CDR3 is 18 residues long. In DNA form, the CDR3 reads TGTGCCAGCAGCCAATTTTTGATCAAGCGCCAGGGTTTGCATGGCTACACCTTC. The encoded protein is CASSQFLIKRQGLHGYTF.

The V gene is TRBV9, the J gene TRBJ2-1; a weak D match, TRBD2 (5 bases). The CDR3 is 14 residues long. Germline V gene sequence: CDR1 SGDLS, CDR2 YYNGEE. The V gene lost 3 bases and the J gene lost 0 bases, with 7 bases spanning the gap. CDR3: CASSGRDSYNEQFF. CDR3 bases: TGTGCCAGCAGCGGCCGGGACTCCTACAATGAGCAGTTCTTC.

A few counts support this clone. The chain carries TRBV23-1 and TRBJ1-4, with TRBD1 as a possible D gene (6 bases). TRBV23-1 belongs to the ORF category, with a function that is uncertain. This CDR3 is 20 amino acids long. Trimming took 2 bases from V and 0 from J, leaving 22 bases between them. CDR3 residues: CASSQGGNPKLYSTNEKLFF. The DNA of the CDR3 is TGCGCCAGCAGTCAAGGGGGCAATCCGAAGTTATACTCAACTAATGAAAAACTGTTTTTT.

This chain links TRBV6-2 or TRBV6-3 with TRBJ1-2; the D is unclear. This CDR3 region has 14 residues. V gave up 5 bases and J gave up 7 bases, with 17 bases separating them. Germline V lookup: CDR1 MNHEY, CDR2 SVGEGT. CDR3 nucleotide sequence: TGTGCCAGCAGTGGCCGCCGGGATTTAGGTGGCTACACCTTC. Residues: CASSGRRDLGGYTF.

This sequence joins TRBV5-1 and TRBJ1-2; TRBD1 agrees at 7 bases. The ends lost 3 bases at V and 4 bases at J; junction bases unmatched: 3. There are 13 residues in the CDR3. CDR1 is SGHRS and CDR2 is YFSETQ in the germline V gene. The CDR3 DNA reads as TGCGCCAGCAGCTCTGCAGGGGGCTATGGCTACACCTTC. Translated: CASSSAGGYGYTF.

This clone was observed a single time. The chain carries TRBV4-1 and TRBJ2-7; TRBD2 agrees at 7 bases. Per the germline V gene, CDR1 is MGHRA and CDR2 is YSYEKL. The CDR3 has 16 amino acids. The V segment lost 1 base and the J segment 0 bases; nucleotides outside the gene matches: 6. Here the CDR3 reads CASSQGEGRYSYEQYF. The CDR3 DNA follows: TGCGCCAGCAGCCAAGGGGAGGGGCGCTACTCCTACGAGCAGTACTTC.

V and J are TRBV27 and TRBJ1-2; possibly TRBD1 for D (5 bases). The germline V gene has CDR1 MNHEY and CDR2 SMNVEV (reference sequence). The V gene lost 3 bases and the J gene lost 4 bases, with 12 bases spanning the gap. The CDR3 sequence is 14 residues long. The CDR3 loop is CASSFNRSPYGYTF. CDR3 sequence (DNA): TGTGCCAGCAGTTTTAACAGGAGTCCCTATGGCTACACCTTC.

The chain is built from TRBV7-8 and TRBJ1-1; D not certain. CDR3 size: 14 residues. Trimming cost V 1 base and J 2 bases, with 8 bases left between them. Germline V CDR1 and CDR2: SGHVS, FQNEAQ. CDR3 loop: CASSLGRLNTEAFF. In DNA form, the CDR3 reads TGTGCCAGCAGCTTAGGGAGGCTAAACACTGAAGCTTTCTTT.

CDR3 DNA sequence: TGTGCCTGGAGGGCGACGGGAGCTGTGTACGAGCAGTACTTC. Its protein product is CAWRATGAVYEQYF. The chain carries TRBV30 and TRBJ2-7; D may be TRBD2 (6 bases). Trimming pared 3 bases from V and 4 bases from J, leaving 16 bases between. This CDR3 is 14 amino acids long. Germline V gene lookup returns CDR1 GTSNPN and CDR2 SVGIG (reference sequence).

The V call is TRBV10-3, the J call TRBJ2-7, with D unclear. V was shortened by 3 bases and J by 1 base, with 7 bases between the two germline ends. The length of the CDR3 is 13 residues. Germline loops: CDR1 ENHRY, CDR2 SYGVKD. In nucleotides, the CDR3 is TGTGCCATCAGTGAACAAGTTTCCTACGAGCAGTACTTC. Translating it yields CAISEQVSYEQYF.

The chain combines TRBV14 with TRBJ1-2; tentative D call: TRBD1 (6 bases). Germline V gives CDR1 SGHDN, CDR2 FVKESK. There are 12 residues in the CDR3. Trimming took 1 base from V and 8 from J, leaving 8 bases between them. CDR3 sequence: CASSQVGQGYTF. The CDR3 nucleotides read TGTGCCAGCAGCCAAGTGGGACAAGGCTACACCTTC. The whole variable domain, filled in from reference TRBV14 and TRBJ1-2, reads EAGVTQFPSHSVIEKGQTVTLRCDPISGHDNLYWYRRVMGKEIKFLLHFVKESKQDESGMPNNRFLAERTGGTYSTLKVQPAELEDSGVYFCASSQVGQGYTFGSGTRLTVV.

The rearrangement uses TRBV2 and TRBJ2-7, with D perhaps matching TRBD1 (6 bases). The germline V and J ends were trimmed by 7 bases and 2 bases, with 12 bases remaining between them. CDR1 is SNHLY and CDR2 is FYNNEI in the germline V gene. The CDR3 has 13 residues. Here the CDR3 reads CASNRDNTYEQYF. The CDR3 coding sequence is TGTGCCAGCAACCGGGACAATACCTACGAGCAGTACTTC.